The 26 T cell receptor beta chains in this list originate from one sample, sequenced in a study of blood T cell repertoires in COVID-19. The method was immunoSEQ multiplex PCR; TCRdb's version includes in-frame clones alone and lacks a portion of them. The table lists about 60,000 clones, approximately 91% of them singletons. What was sequenced was peripheral blood. All receptors come from an older man with acute or convalescent COVID-19.

V gene TRBV19 combines with J gene TRBJ2-5, with 14 bases aligning to TRBD2. The V and J ends lost 6 bases and 6 bases, in that order; junction bases with no gene match: 9. In germline, CDR1 is LNHDA, CDR2 SQIVND (reference sequence). The CDR3 sequence is 16 residues long. The CDR3, as DNA: TGTGCCAGTAGCCCTTGGGGGACTAGCGGGGGAAAGACCCAGTACTTC. This encodes CASSPWGTSGGKTQYF.

This chain uses TRBV19 with TRBJ1-5; maybe TRBD1 (5 bases). This CDR3 contains 17 residues. Trimming shortened V by 7 bases and J by 0 bases, and 19 bases separated the two germline ends. Germline V gene sequence: CDR1 LNHDA, CDR2 SQIVND (reference sequence). The CDR3 here is CASTIGGGSYSNQPQHF. The DNA for the CDR3 is TGTGCCAGTACCATCGGGGGGGGTTCTTATAGCAATCAGCCCCAGCATTTT.

This chain connects TRBV15 to TRBJ2-7, with D perhaps matching TRBD1 (6 bases). V was trimmed by 1 base and J by 6 bases, leaving 10 bases between them. The CDR3 is 13 amino acids. The V gene's germline CDR1 is LNHNV and CDR2 YYDKDF (reference sequence). The CDR3 protein is CATSRVNRVEQYF. CDR3 DNA sequence: TGTGCCACCAGCAGAGTGAACAGGGTCGAGCAGTACTTC.

This clone was observed a single time. V is TRBV27 and J is TRBJ1-5; possible D gene TRBD1, 5 bases. The V end lost 5 bases, the J end lost 3 bases, and 17 bases lay between the germline ends. The CDR3 runs 16 residues. CDR1 is MNHEY and CDR2 is SMNVEV in the germline V gene (reference sequence). CDR3 DNA sequence: TGTGCCAGCAGTCGGGCTTCAGGGAAACCCAATCAGCCCCAGCATTTT. Residues: CASSRASGKPNQPQHF.

The genes are TRBV7-9 and TRBJ1-1; 7 nucleotides align to TRBD1. Germline-derived CDR1 and CDR2 are SEHNR and FQNEAQ (reference sequence). V lost 5 bases, J lost 3 bases, and 9 bases stayed unmatched. The CDR3 loop spans 15 amino acids. The CDR3 region is CASSTKTGADTEAFF. DNA of the CDR3: TGTGCCAGCAGCACGAAAACAGGGGCCGACACTGAAGCTTTCTTT.

The V call is TRBV5-1, the J call TRBJ1-2; TRBD1 matches at 11 bases. CDR3 length: 14 residues. From germline, CDR1 is SGHRS and CDR2 YFSETQ. V was clipped by 0 bases and J by 6 bases; unmatched bases: 1. The CDR3 sequence: CASSLVDRGHGYTF. The CDR3 DNA follows: TGCGCCAGCAGCTTGGTGGACAGGGGGCATGGCTACACCTTC.

The chain recombines TRBV7-9 with TRBJ2-1, with 7 bases lining up with TRBD1. Germline CDR1 is SEHNR and CDR2 is FQNEAQ (reference sequence). The CDR3 sequence is 16 residues long. With V trimmed by 2 bases and J by 3 bases, 7 bases remained unmatched. The CDR3 DNA follows: TGTGCCAGCAGCTTAAAAGGGGGCTTTTACTACAATGAGCAGTTCTTC. Protein product: CASSLKGGFYYNEQFF.

The V call is TRBV19, the J call TRBJ2-3, with TRBD2 matching over 9 bases. CDR3 length: 18 amino acids. The germline V gene encodes CDR1 LNHDA and CDR2 SQIVND (reference sequence). The V segment lost 1 base and the J segment 6 bases; nucleotides outside the gene matches: 14. CDR3 amino acids: CASSIGILAGGSTDTQYF. The DNA for the CDR3 is TGTGCCAGTAGTATAGGGATCTTGGCGGGGGGGAGTACGGATACGCAGTATTTT.

The V and J genes are TRBV5-4 and TRBJ2-7; 12 nucleotides align to TRBD2. Germline V gene lookup returns CDR1 SGHNT and CDR2 YYREEE (reference sequence). The trim removed 4 bases at V and 2 bases at J, leaving 7 bases unmatched. The CDR3 has 16 amino acids. CDR3 bases: TGTGCCAGCAGCACGAAGACTAGCGGGGGACCCTACGAGCAGTACTTC. This gives the protein CASSTKTSGGPYEQYF.

The CDR3 spells CSVEYISTGVPSGANVLTF. In nucleotides, the CDR3 is TGCAGCGTTGAATATATTTCGACAGGGGTACCCTCTGGGGCCAACGTCCTGACTTTC. This sequence joins TRBV29-1 and TRBJ2-6; 8 nucleotides match TRBD1. The J segment lost 0 bases and the V segment lost 2 bases, leaving 12 bases of the junction unmatched. This CDR3 has 19 residues. Germline lookup yields CDR1 SQVTM and CDR2 ANQGSEA.

This clone has more than one count but fewer than ten. The gene calls are TRBV6-5 and TRBJ2-7; D is perhaps TRBD1 (6 bases). The germline CDR1 and CDR2 sequences are MNHEY and SVGAGI. The CDR3 has 15 amino acids. The ends were cut back, 5 bases at V and 2 bases at J, with 16 bases in the middle. The CDR3 sequence is CASSRSYRDTYEQYF. CDR3 DNA sequence: TGTGCCAGCAGTCGCTCCTACAGGGACACCTACGAGCAGTACTTC.

The chain employs TRBV5-4 and TRBJ2-5; 11 bases align to TRBD2. V lost 0 bases, J lost 1 base, and 2 bases stayed unmatched. Per germline, CDR1 SGHNT and CDR2 YYREEE (reference sequence). The CDR3 has 16 amino acids. CDR3 in amino acids: CASSLGTSGGQETQYF. CDR3 nucleotides: TGTGCCAGCAGCTTGGGAACTAGCGGGGGCCAAGAGACCCAGTACTTC.

CDR3 in amino acids: CAISLDRSQETQYF. Written as DNA, the CDR3 is TGTGCCATCAGCTTAGACAGGTCGCAAGAGACCCAGTACTTC. The rearrangement uses TRBV10-3 and TRBJ2-5; a possible D gene is TRBD1 (6 bases). V lost 6 bases and J 2 bases, leaving 13 bases between the germline ends. The CDR3 has 14 amino acids. In germline, CDR1 is ENHRY, CDR2 SYGVKD.

This clone was picked up one time. The V call is TRBV6-5, the J call TRBJ2-7; perhaps TRBD1 as D (6 bases). Germline V gene lookup returns CDR1 MNHEY and CDR2 SVGAGI. Trimming cost V 6 bases and J 0 bases, with 15 bases left between them. This CDR3 contains 15 residues. As DNA, the CDR3 is TGTGCCAGCAGCCTGGGACACGCGAGCTCCTACGAGCAGTACTTC. The encoded protein is CASSLGHASSYEQYF.

The rearrangement joins TRBV5-4 to TRBJ1-2; 7 nucleotides line up with TRBD1. Germline CDR1 is SGHNT and CDR2 is YYREEE (reference sequence). CDR3 length equals 16 residues. J was trimmed by 1 base and V by 5 bases; bases with no gene match: 11. CDR3: CASSRTGPQSNYGYTF. The CDR3 DNA sequence: TGTGCCAGCAGTCGGACAGGTCCTCAAAGTAACTATGGCTACACCTTC.

The CDR3 sequence is CASSPDSYNEQFF. The DNA of the CDR3 is TGTGCCAGCAGTCCCGACAGCTACAATGAGCAGTTCTTC. This chain joins TRBV6-5 and TRBJ2-1; tentative D call: TRBD1 (5 bases). V shed 5 bases and J shed 3 bases, with 8 bases lying between them. The CDR3 is 13 residues long. CDR1 and CDR2 from the germline V gene are MNHEY and SVGAGI.

The J gene is TRBJ1-2, the V gene TRBV7-6; 8 bases match TRBD1. This CDR3 has 15 residues. Germline V gene sequence: CDR1 SGHVS, CDR2 FNYEAQ. V lost 3 bases, J lost 4 bases, and 7 bases stayed unmatched. CDR3 sequence: CASSFGQGLGYGYTF. For the CDR3, the DNA is TGTGCCAGCAGCTTCGGACAGGGACTGGGCTATGGCTACACCTTC.

This chain connects TRBV30 to TRBJ1-1; D is ambiguous. Germline V CDR1 and CDR2: GTSNPN, SVGIG (reference sequence). V dropped 2 bases and J dropped 0 bases, with 13 bases sitting between them. This CDR3 is 15 amino acids long. In nucleotides, the CDR3 is TGTGCCTGGAGTAGGGATGGAGGCATGAACACTGAAGCTTTCTTT. Residues: CAWSRDGGMNTEAFF.

V is TRBV13 and J is TRBJ2-7; 11 bases map to TRBD2. Trimming removed 5 bases from V and 7 bases from J; junction bases left unmatched: 7. Germline-derived CDR1 and CDR2 are PRHDT and FYEKMQ (reference sequence). CDR3 length: 14 amino acids. Here the CDR3 DNA reads TGTGCCAGCAGCCCTAGCGGGGGGACAGTAGAGCAGTACTTC. It specifies CASSPSGGTVEQYF.

The chain carries TRBV18 and TRBJ1-5, with 7 positions matching TRBD1. V lost 2 bases to trimming and J lost 3 bases; unmatched junction nucleotides: 10. The CDR3 extends over 17 amino acids. Germline V lookup: CDR1 KGHSH, CDR2 LQKENI. CDR3 sequence (DNA): TGTGCCAGCTCACCAGGCCCCCGGACAGGAACCAATCAGCCCCAGCATTTT. Translation gives CASSPGPRTGTNQPQHF.

This clone appeared once. This sequence joins TRBV14 and TRBJ1-1; 7 positions agree with TRBD1. V was pared by 3 bases and J by 4 bases, with 5 bases of the junction left unmatched. This CDR3 contains 14 residues. CDR1 is SGHDN and CDR2 is FVKESK in the germline V gene. The CDR3 bases are TGTGCCAGCAGCCAGATGACAGGGCTCACTGAAGCTTTCTTT. Translation gives CASSQMTGLTEAFF.

V and J are TRBV4-2 and TRBJ1-2, with D maybe TRBD1 (5 bases). The CDR3 runs to 16 residues. The ends were cut back, 4 bases at V and 2 bases at J, with 17 bases in the middle. CDR1 is LGHNA, CDR2 YNFKEQ, per germline. Here the CDR3 reads CASSPGDTGFNYGYTF. CDR3 nucleotide sequence: TGTGCCAGCAGCCCCGGAGATACAGGTTTCAACTATGGCTACACCTTC.

This rearrangement joins TRBV30 to TRBJ1-1, with a possible D match to TRBD1 (6 bases). In germline, CDR1 is GTSNPN, CDR2 SVGIG (reference sequence). There are 13 residues in the CDR3. V lost 0 bases to trimming and J lost 3 bases, with 8 bases between them. CDR3 nucleotides: TGTGCCTGGAGTGTACAGGGTCACACTGAAGCTTTCTTT. It yields the protein CAWSVQGHTEAFF.

The chain uses TRBV18 and TRBJ1-2; 9 bases fit TRBD1. The CDR3 covers 14 residues. J was trimmed by 8 bases and V by 3 bases; bases with no gene match: 7. Per germline, CDR1 KGHSH and CDR2 LQKENI. CDR3: CASSPRQGGEGYTF. CDR3 DNA sequence: TGTGCCAGCTCACCGCGACAGGGGGGAGAAGGCTACACCTTC.

The chain has TRBV4-2 and TRBJ2-7; D is possibly TRBD2 (6 bases). Trimming pared 3 bases from V and 6 bases from J, leaving 12 bases between. Germline values: CDR1 LGHNA, CDR2 YNFKEQ. CDR3 length: 13 residues. CDR3 in amino acids: CASSHDLGGEQYF. CDR3 in DNA: TGTGCCAGCAGCCATGACCTGGGGGGCGAGCAGTACTTC.

The rearrangement uses TRBV7-9 and TRBJ2-1; 8 bases are a match to TRBD2. This CDR3 comprises 17 residues. V lost 6 bases and J lost 5; bases outside the gene matches: 15. Germline lookup yields CDR1 SEHNR and CDR2 FQNEAQ (reference sequence). CDR3 region: CASRRRGVAGGDNEQFF. The CDR3 nucleotides are TGTGCCAGCAGACGTCGAGGAGTGGCGGGGGGAGACAATGAGCAGTTCTTC.